This T cell receptor beta chain was profiled in a study of T cell responses to AZD1222 COVID-19 vaccine. Findings of the study overall: No repertoire was sampled before or during the peak T cell response, only after it. Compared with day 0, the breadth and depth of the Spike-specific TCR repertoire rose significantly after two doses of AZD1222. Clonal diversity may have been underestimated, and the donors were mostly white British, with more females than males.

Second-dose intervals near 4 or 12 weeks were combined. The protocol was immunoSEQ multiplex PCR, while the TCRdb copy is restricted to in-frame clones and leaves out a portion. This sample has some 150,000 clones; roughly 90% occur once, and the top ten carry 2.5% to 3.5%. Concerning this clone itself: The target antigen is unknown.

The CDR3 loop spans 12 amino acids. Germline CDR1 and CDR2: LGHNA and YNFKEQ. The V gene lost 0 bases and the J gene lost 5 bases, with 2 bases spanning the gap. The chain joins TRBV4-2 to TRBJ1-5; D gene unclear. Source: peripheral blood, taken 28 days after the second AZD1222 dose. The source is an adult who received the AZD1222 COVID-19 vaccine. CDR3 sequence (DNA): TGTGCCAGCAGCCAAGACGATCAGCCCCAGCATTTT. Protein product: CASSQDDQPQHF.